This TCR beta chain was observed in a study of T cell responses to AZD1222 COVID-19 vaccine. Findings and limits, study-wide: As reported, nearly half of all spike-specific TCRs target variant regions that are unmutated. Only six people who got AZD1222 tested seropositive at baseline. Females made up more of the donors, who were largely white British, and clonal diversity may have come out too low.

Between the trimmed V and J ends, which lost 2 bases and 10 bases, there was a span of 9 bases. The CDR3 runs to 12 residues. Germline-derived CDR1 and CDR2 are ENHRY and SYGVKD. As concerns this clone: As yet, its antigen is unknown.

The table came from immunoSEQ multiplex PCR; TCRdb's copy has only in-frame clones and leaves some out. Of about 180,000 clones in the sample, 85% to 95% were seen once. This TCR was sampled from an adult who received the AZD1222 COVID-19 vaccine. This chain connects TRBV10-3 to TRBJ1-5; a weak D match, TRBD1 (5 bases). The sample here was peripheral blood, taken 28 days after the second AZD1222 dose. The CDR3 loop is CAISETGGPQHF. In DNA form, the CDR3 reads TGTGCCATCAGTGAGACAGGTGGCCCCCAGCATTTT.